This T cell receptor (beta chain) emerged from a study of PD-1 blockade in classical Hodgkin lymphoma. In every patient, relapse followed autologous stem cell transplantation, while exposure to brentuximab vedotin differed. Germline values: CDR1 MNHEY, CDR2 SMNVEV (reference sequence). V lost 6 bases and J 2 bases, leaving 14 bases between the germline ends. The CDR3 runs to 15 residues. On this clone itself: Antigen: not known.

Repertoires were generated with immunoSEQ multiplex PCR, while TCRdb's copy carries only in-frame clones and drops some. The repertoire holds approximately 80,000 clones, with around 90% as singletons. The study, taken as a whole, reports: Later analyses included only patients treated at least 1 year post-ASCT. Newly diagnosed patients reportedly trailed healthy donors in baseline TCR diversity. Complete responders' diversity at baseline resembled that of newly diagnosed patients.

The source was peripheral blood mononuclear cells (PBMCs), collected at baseline. The chain uses TRBV27 and TRBJ1-5, with D possibly TRBD1 on 5 matching bases. This TCR came from a human donor with classical Hodgkin lymphoma. The CDR3 DNA reads TGTGCCAGCAGAGGGGAGGGATATGGCAATCAGCCCCAGCATTTT. Translating it yields CASRGEGYGNQPQHF.